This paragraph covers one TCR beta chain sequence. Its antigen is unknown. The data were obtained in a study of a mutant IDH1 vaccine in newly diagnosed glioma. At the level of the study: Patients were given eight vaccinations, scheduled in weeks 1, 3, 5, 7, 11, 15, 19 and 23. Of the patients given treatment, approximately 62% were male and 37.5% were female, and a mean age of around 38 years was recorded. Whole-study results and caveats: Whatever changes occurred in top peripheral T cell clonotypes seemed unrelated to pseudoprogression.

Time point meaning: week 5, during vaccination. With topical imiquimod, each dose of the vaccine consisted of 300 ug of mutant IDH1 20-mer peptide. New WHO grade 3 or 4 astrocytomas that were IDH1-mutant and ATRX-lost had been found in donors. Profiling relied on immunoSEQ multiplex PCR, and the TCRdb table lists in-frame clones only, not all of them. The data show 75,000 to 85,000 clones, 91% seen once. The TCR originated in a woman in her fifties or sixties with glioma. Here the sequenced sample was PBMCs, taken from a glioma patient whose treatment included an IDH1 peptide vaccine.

CDR3 in DNA: TGTGCCAGCAGCTTAGGCAGACTCACAGATACGCAGTATTTT. Protein product: CASSLGRLTDTQYF. The chain combines TRBV7-3 with TRBJ2-3; no reliable D call. CDR3 length: 14 residues. Trimming took off 2 bases at V and 2 bases at J, with 8 bases between the two ends. The germline V gene has CDR1 SGHTA and CDR2 FQGTGA.